One sample yielded the 5 T cell receptor beta chains listed below, sequenced in a study of Graves' ophthalmopathy and Graves' hyperthyroidism. As the template, RNA transcripts were used to amplify TCR beta CDR3 regions. Following a first-round RT-PCR that used HTBI primers, a second-round multiplex PCR was carried out. Each CDR3 protein gets one entry after TCRdb re-called the multiplex PCR reads with MiXCR. The sample holds about 740,000 distinct CDR3 sequences, approximately 40% seen once. Sequencing input: peripheral blood. These TCRs come from an adult man with Graves' ophthalmopathy.

The table lists this clonotype with many counts. V gene TRBV5-1 combines with J gene TRBJ2-7; D is uncertain. Germline V gene lookup returns CDR1 SGHRS and CDR2 YFSETQ. V gave up 2 bases and J gave up 5 bases, with 11 bases separating them. The CDR3 contains 13 residues. CDR3 amino acids: CASSFGQTNEQYF. Written as DNA, the CDR3 is TGCGCCAGCAGCTTCGGGCAAACCAACGAGCAGTACTTC.

This clonotype occurred a few times. At one end, the junction sequence differs from germline, possibly due to a read error. The chain recombines TRBV10-3 with TRBJ2-6, with D possibly TRBD1 on 6 matching bases. In germline, CDR1 is ENHRY, CDR2 SYGVKD. This CDR3 has 15 residues. The CDR3 DNA is TGTGCCAGCAGTAACAGGGATACCGGGGCCAACGTCCTGACTTTC. The encoded protein is CASSNRDTGANVLTF.

In this sample, this clonotype turned up a few times. The chain carries TRBV20-1 and TRBJ1-5; the D gene is possibly TRBD1 (6 bases). Germline V gene lookup returns CDR1 DFQATT and CDR2 SNEGSKA (reference sequence). The V and J ends lost 3 bases and 6 bases respectively, with 21 bases between them. The CDR3 sequence is 16 residues long. DNA for the CDR3: TGCAGTGCTAGTATCAAAACAGGGAGAGTCAGTCAGCCCCAGCATTTT. It translates to CSASIKTGRVSQPQHF.

V usage is TRBV25-1 and J usage is TRBJ2-2, with D possibly matching TRBD2 (5 bases). CDR1 MGHDK and CDR2 SYGVNS come from the germline V gene. V dropped 11 bases and J dropped 6 bases, with 10 bases sitting between them. CDR3 size: 11 residues. The CDR3 reads CAWRLAGELFF. The CDR3 DNA follows: TGTGCCTGGAGGTTGGCCGGGGAGCTGTTTTTT.

On this clonotype itself: A junction end diverges from the germline sequence, so it may reflect a read error. V is TRBV15 and J is TRBJ1-6; D unresolved. Germline-derived CDR1 and CDR2 are LNHNV and YYDKDF (reference sequence). The CDR3 is 8 amino acids. The CDR3 DNA is TGTGCCACCAGCAGAGTTCCCTTT. Residues: CATSRVPF.